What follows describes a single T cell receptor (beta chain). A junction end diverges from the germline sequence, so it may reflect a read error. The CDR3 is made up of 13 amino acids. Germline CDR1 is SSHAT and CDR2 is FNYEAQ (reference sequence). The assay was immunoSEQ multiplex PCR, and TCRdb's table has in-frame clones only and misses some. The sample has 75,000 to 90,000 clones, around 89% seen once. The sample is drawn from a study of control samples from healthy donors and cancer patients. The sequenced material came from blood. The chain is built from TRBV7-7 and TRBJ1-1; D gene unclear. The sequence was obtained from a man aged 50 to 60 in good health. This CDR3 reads CASSRALNTEAFF. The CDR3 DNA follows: TGTGCTAGCAGCCGCGCGTTGAACACTGAAGCTTTCTTT.